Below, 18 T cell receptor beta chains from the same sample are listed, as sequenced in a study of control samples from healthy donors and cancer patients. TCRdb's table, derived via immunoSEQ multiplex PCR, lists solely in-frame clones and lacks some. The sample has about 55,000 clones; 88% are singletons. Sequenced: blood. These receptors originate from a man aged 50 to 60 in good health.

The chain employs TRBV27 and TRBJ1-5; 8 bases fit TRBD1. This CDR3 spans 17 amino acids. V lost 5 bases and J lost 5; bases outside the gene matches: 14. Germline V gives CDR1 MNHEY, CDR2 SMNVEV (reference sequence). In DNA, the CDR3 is TGTGCCAGCAGTCAATATCAGGACAGGGTGGAAGATCAGCCCCAGCATTTT. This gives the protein CASSQYQDRVEDQPQHF.

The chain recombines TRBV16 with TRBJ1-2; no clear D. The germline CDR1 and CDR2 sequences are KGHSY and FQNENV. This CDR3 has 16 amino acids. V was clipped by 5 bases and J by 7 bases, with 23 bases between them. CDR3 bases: TGTGCCAGCAGCTCCGGGATAACCGGCCCCGCGACTGGCTACACCTTC. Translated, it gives CASSSGITGPATGYTF.

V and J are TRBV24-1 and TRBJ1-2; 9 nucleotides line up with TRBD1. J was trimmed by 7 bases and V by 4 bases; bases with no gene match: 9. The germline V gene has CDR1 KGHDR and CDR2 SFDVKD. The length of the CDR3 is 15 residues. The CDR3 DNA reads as TGTGCCACCAGTGAGCCGGGACAGGGATGGAGTGGCTACACCTTC. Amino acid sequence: CATSEPGQGWSGYTF.

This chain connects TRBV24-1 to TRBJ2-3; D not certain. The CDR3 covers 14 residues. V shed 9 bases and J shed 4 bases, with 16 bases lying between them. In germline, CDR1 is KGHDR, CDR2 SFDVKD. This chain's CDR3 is CATPPDTPSDTQYF. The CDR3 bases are TGTGCCACCCCCCCCGACACTCCTTCAGATACGCAGTATTTT.

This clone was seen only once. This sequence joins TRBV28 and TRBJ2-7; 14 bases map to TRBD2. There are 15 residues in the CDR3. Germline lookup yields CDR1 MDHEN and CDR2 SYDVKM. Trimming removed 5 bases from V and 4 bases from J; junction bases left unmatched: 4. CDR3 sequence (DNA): TGTGCCAGCAGTGCGGGGACTAGCGGGAGTTACGAGCAGTACTTC. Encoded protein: CASSAGTSGSYEQYF.

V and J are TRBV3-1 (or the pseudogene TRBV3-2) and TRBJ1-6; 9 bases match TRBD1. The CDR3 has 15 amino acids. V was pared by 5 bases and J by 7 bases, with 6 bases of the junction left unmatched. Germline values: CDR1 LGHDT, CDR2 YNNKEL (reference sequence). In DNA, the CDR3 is TGTGCCAGCAGCTACGTGGGACAGGGAAATTCACCCCTCCACTTT. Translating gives CASSYVGQGNSPLHF.

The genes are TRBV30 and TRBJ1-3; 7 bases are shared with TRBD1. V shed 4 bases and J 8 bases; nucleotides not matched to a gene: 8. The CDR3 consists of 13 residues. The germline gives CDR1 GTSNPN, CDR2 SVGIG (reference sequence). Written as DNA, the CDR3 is TGTGCCTGGATACCGCAGGGGGTGTACACCATATATTTT. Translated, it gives CAWIPQGVYTIYF.

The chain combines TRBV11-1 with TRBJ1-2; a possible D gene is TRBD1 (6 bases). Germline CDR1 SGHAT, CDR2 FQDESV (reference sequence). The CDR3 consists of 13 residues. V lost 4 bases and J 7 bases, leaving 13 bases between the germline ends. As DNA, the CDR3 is TGTGCCAGCAGCTCGGGACACCTGGCTGGCTACACCTTC. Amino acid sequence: CASSSGHLAGYTF.

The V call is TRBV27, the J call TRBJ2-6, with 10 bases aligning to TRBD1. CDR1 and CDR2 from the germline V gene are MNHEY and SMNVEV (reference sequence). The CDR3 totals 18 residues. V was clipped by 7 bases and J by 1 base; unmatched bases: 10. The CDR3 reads CASTSTRTGGSGANVLTF. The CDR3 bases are TGTGCCAGCACCTCCACGAGGACAGGGGGTTCTGGGGCCAACGTCCTGACTTTC. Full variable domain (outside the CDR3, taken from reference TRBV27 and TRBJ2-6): EAQVTQNPRYLITVTGKKLTVTCSQNMNHEYMSWYRQDPGLGLRQIYYSMNVEVTDKGDVPEGYKVSRKEKRNFPLILESPSPNQTSLYFCASTSTRTGGSGANVLTFGAGSRLTVL.

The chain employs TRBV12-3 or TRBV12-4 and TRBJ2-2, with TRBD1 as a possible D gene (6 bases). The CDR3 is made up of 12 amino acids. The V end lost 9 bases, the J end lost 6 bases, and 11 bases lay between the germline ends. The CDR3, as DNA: TGTGCCAGGAGTACAGGGTCCGGGGAGCTGTTTTTT. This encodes CARSTGSGELFF.

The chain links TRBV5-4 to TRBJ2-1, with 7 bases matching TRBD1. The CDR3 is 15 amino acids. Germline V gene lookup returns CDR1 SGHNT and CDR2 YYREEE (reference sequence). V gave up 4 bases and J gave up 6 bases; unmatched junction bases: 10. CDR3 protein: CASSDSGTVLNEQFF. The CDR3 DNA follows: TGTGCCAGCAGCGATTCCGGGACAGTACTCAATGAGCAGTTCTTC.

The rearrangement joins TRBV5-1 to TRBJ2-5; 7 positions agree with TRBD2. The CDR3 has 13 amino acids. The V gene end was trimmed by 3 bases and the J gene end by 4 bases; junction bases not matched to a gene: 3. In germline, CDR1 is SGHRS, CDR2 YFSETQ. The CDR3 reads CASSWPGGETQYF. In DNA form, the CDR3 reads TGCGCCAGCAGCTGGCCGGGGGGAGAGACCCAGTACTTC.

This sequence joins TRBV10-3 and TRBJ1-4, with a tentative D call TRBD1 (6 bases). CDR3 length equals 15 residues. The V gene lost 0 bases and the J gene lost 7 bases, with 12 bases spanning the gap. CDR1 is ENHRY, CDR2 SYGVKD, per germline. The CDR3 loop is CAISESGTIGEKLFF. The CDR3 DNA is TGTGCCATCAGTGAGTCAGGGACAATTGGTGAAAAACTGTTTTTT.

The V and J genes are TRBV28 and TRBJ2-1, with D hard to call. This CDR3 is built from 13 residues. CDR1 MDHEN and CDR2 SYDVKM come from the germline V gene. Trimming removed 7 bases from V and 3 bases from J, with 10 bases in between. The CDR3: CASNPTNYNEQFF. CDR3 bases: TGTGCCAGCAATCCGACAAACTACAATGAGCAGTTCTTC.

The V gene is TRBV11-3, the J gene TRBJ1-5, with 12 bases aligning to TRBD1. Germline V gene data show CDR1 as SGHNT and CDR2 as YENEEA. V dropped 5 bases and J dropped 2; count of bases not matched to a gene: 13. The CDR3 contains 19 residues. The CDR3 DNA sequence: TGTGCCAGCAGCCAAGGTCCCGGGACAGGGGGCCTGGGCAATCAGCCCCAGCATTTT. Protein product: CASSQGPGTGGLGNQPQHF.

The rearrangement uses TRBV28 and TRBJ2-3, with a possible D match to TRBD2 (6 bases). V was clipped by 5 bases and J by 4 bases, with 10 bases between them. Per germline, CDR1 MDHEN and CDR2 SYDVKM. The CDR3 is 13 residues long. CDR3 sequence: CASSEGTPDTQYF. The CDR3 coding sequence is TGTGCCAGCAGTGAAGGGACTCCAGATACGCAGTATTTT.

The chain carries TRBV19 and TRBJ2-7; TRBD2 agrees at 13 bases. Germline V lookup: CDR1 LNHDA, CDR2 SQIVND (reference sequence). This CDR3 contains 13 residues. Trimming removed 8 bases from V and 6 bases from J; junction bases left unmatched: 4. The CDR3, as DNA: TGTGCCAGTCGGGGACTAGCGGGATTCGAGCAGTACTTC. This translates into CASRGLAGFEQYF.

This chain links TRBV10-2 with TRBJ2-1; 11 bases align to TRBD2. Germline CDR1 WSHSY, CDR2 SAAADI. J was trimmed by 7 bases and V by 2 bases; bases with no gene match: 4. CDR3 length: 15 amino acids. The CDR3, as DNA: TGCGCCAGCAGTGAGGGGCTAGCGGGAGGAAATGAGCAGTTCTTC. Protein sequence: CASSEGLAGGNEQFF.